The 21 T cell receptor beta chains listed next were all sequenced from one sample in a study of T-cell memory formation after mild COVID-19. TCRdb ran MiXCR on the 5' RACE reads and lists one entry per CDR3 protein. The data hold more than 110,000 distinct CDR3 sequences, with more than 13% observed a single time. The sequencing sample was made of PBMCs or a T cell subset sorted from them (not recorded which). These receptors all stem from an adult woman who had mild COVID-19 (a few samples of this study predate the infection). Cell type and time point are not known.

This CDR3 is CASSQDYYKNTEAFF. CDR3 DNA: TGCGCCAGCAGCCAAGATTATTATAAGAACACTGAAGCTTTCTTT. J is TRBJ1-1 and V is TRBV4-3; no definite D call. Trimming removed 0 bases at V and 1 base at J, with 9 bases between. The length of the CDR3 is 15 residues. CDR1 and CDR2 from the germline V gene are LGHNA and YSLEER.

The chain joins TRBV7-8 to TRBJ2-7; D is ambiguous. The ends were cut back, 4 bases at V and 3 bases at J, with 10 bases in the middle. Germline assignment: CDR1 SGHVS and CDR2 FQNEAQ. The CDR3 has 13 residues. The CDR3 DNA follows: TGTGCCAGCAGCTCGGGCCTAGACTACGAGCAGTACTTC. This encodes CASSSGLDYEQYF.

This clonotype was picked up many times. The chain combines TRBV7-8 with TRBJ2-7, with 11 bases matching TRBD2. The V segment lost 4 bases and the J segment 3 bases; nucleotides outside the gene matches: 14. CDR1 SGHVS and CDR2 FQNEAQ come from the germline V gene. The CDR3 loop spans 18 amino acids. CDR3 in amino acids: CASSSNLLAGVGSYEQYF. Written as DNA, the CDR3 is TGTGCCAGCAGCTCGAACCTACTAGCGGGAGTAGGTAGCTACGAGCAGTACTTC.

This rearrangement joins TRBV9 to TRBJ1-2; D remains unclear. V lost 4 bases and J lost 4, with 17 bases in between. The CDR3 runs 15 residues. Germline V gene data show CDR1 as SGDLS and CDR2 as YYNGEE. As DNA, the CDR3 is TGTGCCAGCAGCCTCCCTCCGGCAGCCTCCTATGGCTACACCTTC. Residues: CASSLPPAASYGYTF.

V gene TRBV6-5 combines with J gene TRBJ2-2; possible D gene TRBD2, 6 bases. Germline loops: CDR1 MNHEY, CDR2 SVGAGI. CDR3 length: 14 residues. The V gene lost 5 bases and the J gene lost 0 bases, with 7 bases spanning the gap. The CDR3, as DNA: TGTGCCAGCAGTAGACTAGCGAACACCGGGGAGCTGTTTTTT. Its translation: CASSRLANTGELFF.

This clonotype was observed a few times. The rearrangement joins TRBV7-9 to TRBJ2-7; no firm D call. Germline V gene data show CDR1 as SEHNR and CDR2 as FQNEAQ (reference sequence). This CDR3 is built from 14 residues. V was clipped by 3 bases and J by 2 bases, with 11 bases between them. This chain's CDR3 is CASSFLPTTYEQYF. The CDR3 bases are TGTGCCAGCAGCTTTTTACCCACTACCTACGAGCAGTACTTC.

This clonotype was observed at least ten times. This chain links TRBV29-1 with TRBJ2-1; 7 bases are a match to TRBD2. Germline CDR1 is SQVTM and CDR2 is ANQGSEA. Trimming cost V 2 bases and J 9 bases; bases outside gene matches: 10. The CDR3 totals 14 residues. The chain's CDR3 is CSVEPGLVRAEQFF. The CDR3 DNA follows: TGCAGCGTTGAACCCGGACTAGTGAGGGCTGAGCAGTTCTTC.

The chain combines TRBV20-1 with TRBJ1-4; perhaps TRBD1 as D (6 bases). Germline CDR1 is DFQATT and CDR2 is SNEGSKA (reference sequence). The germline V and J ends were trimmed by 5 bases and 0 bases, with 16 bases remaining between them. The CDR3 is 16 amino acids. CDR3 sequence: CSAVRWTDATNEKLFF. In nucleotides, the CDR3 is TGCAGTGCTGTAAGATGGACAGATGCAACTAATGAAAAACTGTTTTTT.

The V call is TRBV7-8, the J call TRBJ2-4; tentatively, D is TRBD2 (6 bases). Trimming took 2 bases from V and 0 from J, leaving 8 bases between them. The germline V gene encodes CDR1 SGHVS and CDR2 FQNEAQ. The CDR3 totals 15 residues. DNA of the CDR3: TGTGCCAGCAGCTTACGCGGGATAGCCAAAAACATTCAGTACTTC. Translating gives CASSLRGIAKNIQYF.

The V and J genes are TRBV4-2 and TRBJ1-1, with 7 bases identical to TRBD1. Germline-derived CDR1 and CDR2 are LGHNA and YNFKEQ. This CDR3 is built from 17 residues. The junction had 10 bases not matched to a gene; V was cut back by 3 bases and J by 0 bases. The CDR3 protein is CASSQEVTGIMNTEAFF. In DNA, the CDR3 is TGTGCCAGCAGCCAGGAGGTGACAGGGATAATGAACACTGAAGCTTTCTTT.

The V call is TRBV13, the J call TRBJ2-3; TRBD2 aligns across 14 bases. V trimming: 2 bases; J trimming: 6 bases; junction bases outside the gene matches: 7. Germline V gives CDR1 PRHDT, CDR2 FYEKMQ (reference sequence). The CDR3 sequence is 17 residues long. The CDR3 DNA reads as TGTGCCAGCAGCTTAAGAAAGACTAGCGGGAGGGCGGATACGCAGTATTTT. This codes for CASSLRKTSGRADTQYF.

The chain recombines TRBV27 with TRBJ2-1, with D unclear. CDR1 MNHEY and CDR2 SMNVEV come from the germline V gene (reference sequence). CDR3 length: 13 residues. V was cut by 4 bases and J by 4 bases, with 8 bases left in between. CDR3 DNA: TGTGCCAGCAGTTCTAGTTGGTACAATGAGCAGTTCTTC. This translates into CASSSSWYNEQFF.

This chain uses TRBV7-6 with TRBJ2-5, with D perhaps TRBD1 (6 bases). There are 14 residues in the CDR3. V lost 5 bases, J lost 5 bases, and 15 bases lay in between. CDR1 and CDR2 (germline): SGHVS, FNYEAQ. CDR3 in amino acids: CASSLLRGWETQYF. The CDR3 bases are TGTGCCAGCAGCCTCCTCAGGGGTTGGGAGACCCAGTACTTC.

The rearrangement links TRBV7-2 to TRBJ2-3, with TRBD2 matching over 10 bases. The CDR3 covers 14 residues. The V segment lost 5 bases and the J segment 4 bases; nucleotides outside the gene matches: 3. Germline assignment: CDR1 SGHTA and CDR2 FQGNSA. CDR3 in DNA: TGTGCCAGCAGCCCAGGACTAGCGGCAGATACGCAGTATTTT. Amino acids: CASSPGLAADTQYF.

The CDR3 nucleotides are TGTGCCTGGAGCCGGACTAGCGGGATAAATGAGCAGTTCTTC. It yields the protein CAWSRTSGINEQFF. V gene TRBV30 combines with J gene TRBJ2-1, with 12 nucleotides matching TRBD2. The CDR3 length is 14 residues. Germline V gene sequence: CDR1 GTSNPN, CDR2 SVGIG (reference sequence). V shed 3 bases, J shed 7 bases, and the junction held 4 bases outside the gene matches.

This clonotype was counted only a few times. In DNA form, the CDR3 reads TGTGCCAGCAGCGTAGAAGATCGGGCCCCGGTGGGAGATACGCAGTATTTT. Encoded protein: CASSVEDRAPVGDTQYF. This chain uses TRBV5-4 with TRBJ2-3; D gene unclear. The CDR3 is 17 residues long. V lost 4 bases to trimming and J lost 5 bases, with 23 bases between them. CDR1 is SGHNT, CDR2 YYREEE, per germline (reference sequence).

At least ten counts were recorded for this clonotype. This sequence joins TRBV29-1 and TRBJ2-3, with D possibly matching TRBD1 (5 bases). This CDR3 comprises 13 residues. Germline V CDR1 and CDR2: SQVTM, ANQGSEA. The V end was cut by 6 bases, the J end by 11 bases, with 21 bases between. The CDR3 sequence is CSVYPTDSQEQYF. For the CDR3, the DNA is TGCAGCGTATACCCAACCGACAGCCAGGAGCAGTATTTT.

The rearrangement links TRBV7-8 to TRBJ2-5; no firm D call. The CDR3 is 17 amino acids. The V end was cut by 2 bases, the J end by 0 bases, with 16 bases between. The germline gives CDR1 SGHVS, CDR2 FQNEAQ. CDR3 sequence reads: CASSLPPTLGYQETQYF. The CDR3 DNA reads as TGTGCCAGCAGCTTACCCCCAACGCTTGGGTACCAAGAGACCCAGTACTTC.

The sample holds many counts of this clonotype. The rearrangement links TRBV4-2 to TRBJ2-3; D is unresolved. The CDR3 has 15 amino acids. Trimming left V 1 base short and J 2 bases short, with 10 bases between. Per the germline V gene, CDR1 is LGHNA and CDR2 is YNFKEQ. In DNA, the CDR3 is TGTGCCAGCAGCCAAGGGGGAAGATACACAGATACGCAGTATTTT. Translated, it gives CASSQGGRYTDTQYF.

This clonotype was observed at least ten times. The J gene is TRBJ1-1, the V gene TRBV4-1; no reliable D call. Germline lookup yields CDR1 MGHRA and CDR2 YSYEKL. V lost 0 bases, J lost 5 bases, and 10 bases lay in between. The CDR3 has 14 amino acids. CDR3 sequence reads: CASSQEVRVTEAFF. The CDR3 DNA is TGCGCCAGCAGCCAAGAGGTAAGGGTGACTGAAGCTTTCTTT.

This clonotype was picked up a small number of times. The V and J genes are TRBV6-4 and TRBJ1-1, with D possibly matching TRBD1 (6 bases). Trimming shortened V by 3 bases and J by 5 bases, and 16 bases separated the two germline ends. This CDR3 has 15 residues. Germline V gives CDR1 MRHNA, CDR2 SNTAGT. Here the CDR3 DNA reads TGTGCCAGCAGTGAAGAGGGAACAGGGATAACTGAAGCTTTCTTT. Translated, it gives CASSEEGTGITEAFF.